The T cell receptor (beta chain) under discussion was sequenced for a study of beta chain features in type 1 diabetes. About the research overall: Sorted cells from all samples, numbering 107,917,701, were examined. General observations from the study: Fewer insertions but more deletions were seen at VDJ junctions in type 1 diabetes patients.

What was sequenced were expressed TCRB transcripts, since all of the isolated RNA had been reverse transcribed. Sequencing used immunoSEQ multiplex PCR; TCRdb keeps in-frame clones, though not all of them. The sample records under 400,000 clones, 15% to 20% being singletons. Trimming took 7 bases from V and 2 from J, leaving 13 bases between them. This CDR3 has 14 residues. Germline values: CDR1 SGHAT, CDR2 FQNNGV. Remarks on this clone: The target antigen is unknown.

CD45RO/CCR7/CD25/CD127/CD95/CD27 staining was used to isolate CD4+ naive, central memory, regulatory and stem cell-like memory cells by sorting. The chain combines TRBV11-2 with TRBJ2-3; D is uncertain. This sequence originates from a woman aged 18-29 years in good health. Sample: naive CD4+ T cells from blood. In DNA form, the CDR3 reads TGTGCCAGCACCGGTCTATGGGCCACAGATACGCAGTATTTT. It yields the protein CASTGLWATDTQYF.